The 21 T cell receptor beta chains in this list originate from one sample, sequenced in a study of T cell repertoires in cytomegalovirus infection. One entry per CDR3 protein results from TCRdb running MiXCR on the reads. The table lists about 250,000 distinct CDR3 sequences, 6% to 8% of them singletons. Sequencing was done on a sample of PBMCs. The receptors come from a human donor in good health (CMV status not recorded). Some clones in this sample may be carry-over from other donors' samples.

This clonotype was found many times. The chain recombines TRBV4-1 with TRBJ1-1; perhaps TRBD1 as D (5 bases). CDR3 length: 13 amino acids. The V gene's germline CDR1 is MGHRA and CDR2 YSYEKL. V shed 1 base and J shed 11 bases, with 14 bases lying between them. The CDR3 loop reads CASSQGEGSKAFF. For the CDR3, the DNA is TGCGCCAGCAGCCAAGGGGAGGGGTCGAAGGCTTTCTTT.

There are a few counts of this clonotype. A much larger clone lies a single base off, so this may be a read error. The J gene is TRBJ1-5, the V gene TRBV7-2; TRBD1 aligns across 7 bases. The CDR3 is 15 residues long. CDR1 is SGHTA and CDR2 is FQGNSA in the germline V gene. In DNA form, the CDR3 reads TGTGCCAGCAGCTTAGGGACAGGCAACAATCAGTCCCAGCATTTT. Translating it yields CASSLGTGNNQSQHF.

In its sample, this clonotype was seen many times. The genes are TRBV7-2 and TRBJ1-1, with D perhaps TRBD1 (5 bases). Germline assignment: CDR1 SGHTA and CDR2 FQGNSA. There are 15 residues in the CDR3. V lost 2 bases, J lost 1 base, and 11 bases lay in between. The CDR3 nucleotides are TGTGCCAGCAGCTTACGGTGGGGCCAGAACACTGAAGCTTTCTTT. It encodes CASSLRWGQNTEAFF.

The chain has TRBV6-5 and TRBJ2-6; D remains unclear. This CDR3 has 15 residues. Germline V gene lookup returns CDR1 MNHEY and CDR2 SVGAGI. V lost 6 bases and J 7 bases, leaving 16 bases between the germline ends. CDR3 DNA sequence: TGTGCCAGCAGCTTACAACCTCTGGGCGCCAACGTCCTGACTTTC. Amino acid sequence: CASSLQPLGANVLTF.

CDR3 loop: CASSISGTAVYNEQFF. CDR3 DNA sequence: TGTGCCAGCAGCATCTCCGGGACAGCCGTATACAATGAGCAGTTCTTC. The rearrangement joins TRBV5-4 to TRBJ2-1; 7 nucleotides line up with TRBD1. Germline values: CDR1 SGHNT, CDR2 YYREEE (reference sequence). The CDR3 is made up of 16 amino acids. V trimming: 4 bases; J trimming: 4 bases; junction bases outside the gene matches: 11.

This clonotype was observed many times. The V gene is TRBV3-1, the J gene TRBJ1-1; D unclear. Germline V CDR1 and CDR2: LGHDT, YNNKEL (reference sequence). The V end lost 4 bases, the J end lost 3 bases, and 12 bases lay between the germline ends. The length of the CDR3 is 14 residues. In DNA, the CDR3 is TGTGCCAGCAGCCCCGGGCGAGCATACACTGAAGCTTTCTTT. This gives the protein CASSPGRAYTEAFF. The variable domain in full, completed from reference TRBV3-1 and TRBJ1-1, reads DTAVSQTPKYLVTQMGNDKSIKCEQNLGHDTMYWYKQDSKKFLKIMFSYNNKELIINETVPNRFSPKSPDKAHLNLHINSLELGDSAVYFCASSPGRAYTEAFFGQGTRLTVV.

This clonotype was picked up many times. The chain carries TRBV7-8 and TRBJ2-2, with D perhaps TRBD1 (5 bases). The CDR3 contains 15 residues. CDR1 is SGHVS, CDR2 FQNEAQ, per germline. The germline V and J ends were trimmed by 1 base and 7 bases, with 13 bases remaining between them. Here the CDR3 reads CASSLEYGAVGELFF. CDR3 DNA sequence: TGTGCCAGCAGCTTAGAGTATGGGGCTGTCGGGGAGCTGTTTTTT.

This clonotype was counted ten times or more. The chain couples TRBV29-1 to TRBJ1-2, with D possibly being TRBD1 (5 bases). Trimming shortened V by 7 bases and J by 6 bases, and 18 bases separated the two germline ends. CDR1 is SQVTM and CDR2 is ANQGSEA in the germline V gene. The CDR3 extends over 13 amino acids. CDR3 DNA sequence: TGCAGCGCCCTACCCCCAGGGTTGCATGGCTACACCTTC. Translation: CSALPPGLHGYTF.

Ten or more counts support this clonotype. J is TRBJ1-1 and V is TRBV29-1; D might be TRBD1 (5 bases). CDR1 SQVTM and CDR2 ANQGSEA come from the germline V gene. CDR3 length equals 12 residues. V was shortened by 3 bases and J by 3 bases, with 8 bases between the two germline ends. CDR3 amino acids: CSVDRVYTEAFF. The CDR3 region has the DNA TGCAGCGTTGACAGGGTTTACACTGAAGCTTTCTTT. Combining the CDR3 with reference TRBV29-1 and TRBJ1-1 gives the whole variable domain SAVISQKPSRDICQRGTSLTIQCQVDSQVTMMFWYRQQPGQSLTLIATANQGSEATYESGFVIDKFPISRPNLTFSTLTVSNMSPEDSSIYLCSVDRVYTEAFFGQGTRLTVV.

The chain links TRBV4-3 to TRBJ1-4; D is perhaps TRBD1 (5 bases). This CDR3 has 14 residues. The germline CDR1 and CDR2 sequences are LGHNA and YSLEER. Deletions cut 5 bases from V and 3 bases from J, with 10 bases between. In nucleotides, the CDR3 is TGCGCCAGCAGCTCAAGCAGGGCTAATGAAAAACTGTTTTTT. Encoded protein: CASSSSRANEKLFF.

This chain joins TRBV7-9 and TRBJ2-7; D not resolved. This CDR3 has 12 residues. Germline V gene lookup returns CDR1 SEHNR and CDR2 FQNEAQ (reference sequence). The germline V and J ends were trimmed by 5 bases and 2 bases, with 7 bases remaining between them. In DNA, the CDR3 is TGTGCCAGCAGCGACAAGGCCTACGAGCAGTACTTC. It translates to CASSDKAYEQYF.

CDR3 sequence reads: CASSLRYGHTEAFF. CDR3 bases: TGTGCCAGCAGTTTAAGGTACGGGCACACTGAAGCTTTCTTT. V and J are TRBV12-3 or TRBV12-4 and TRBJ1-1; D remains unclear. Trimming stripped 2 bases from V and 3 bases from J, with 10 bases between. The CDR3 totals 14 residues.

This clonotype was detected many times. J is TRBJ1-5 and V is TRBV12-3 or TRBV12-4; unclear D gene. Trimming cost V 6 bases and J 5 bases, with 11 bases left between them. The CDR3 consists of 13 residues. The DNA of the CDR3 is TGTGCCAGCAGCACGGACGGGTATCAGCCCCAGCATTTT. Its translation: CASSTDGYQPQHF.

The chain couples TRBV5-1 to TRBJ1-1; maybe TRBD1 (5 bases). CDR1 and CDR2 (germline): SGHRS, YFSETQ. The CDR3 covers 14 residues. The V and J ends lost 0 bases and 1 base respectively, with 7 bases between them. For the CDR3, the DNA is TGCGCCAGCAGCTTGGGGACACAGAACACTGAAGCTTTCTTT. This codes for CASSLGTQNTEAFF.

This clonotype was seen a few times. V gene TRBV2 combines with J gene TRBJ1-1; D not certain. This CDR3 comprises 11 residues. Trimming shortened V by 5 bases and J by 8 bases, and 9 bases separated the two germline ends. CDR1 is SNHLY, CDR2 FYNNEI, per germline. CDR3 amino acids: CASSWTVEAFF. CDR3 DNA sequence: TGTGCCAGCAGTTGGACTGTAGAAGCTTTCTTT.

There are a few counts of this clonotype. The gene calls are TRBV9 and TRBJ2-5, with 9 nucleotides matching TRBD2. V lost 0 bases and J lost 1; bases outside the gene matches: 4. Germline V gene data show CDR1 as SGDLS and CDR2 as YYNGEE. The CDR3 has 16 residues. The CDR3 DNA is TGTGCCAGCAGCGTAGCAGCGGGGGGCGGCCAAGAGACCCAGTACTTC. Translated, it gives CASSVAAGGGQETQYF.

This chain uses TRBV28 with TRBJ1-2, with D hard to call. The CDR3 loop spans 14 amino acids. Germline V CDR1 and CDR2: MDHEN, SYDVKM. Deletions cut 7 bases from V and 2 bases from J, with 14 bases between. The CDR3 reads CASTTFTRNYGYTF. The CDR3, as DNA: TGTGCCAGCACGACTTTTACACGGAACTATGGCTACACCTTC.

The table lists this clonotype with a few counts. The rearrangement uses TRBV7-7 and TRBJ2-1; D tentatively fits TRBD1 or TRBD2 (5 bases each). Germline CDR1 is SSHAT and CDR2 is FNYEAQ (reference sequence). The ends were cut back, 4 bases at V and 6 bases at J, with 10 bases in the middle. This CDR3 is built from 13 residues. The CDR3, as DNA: TGTGCCAGCAGCTCCCATGGGGGCAATGAGCAGTTCTTC. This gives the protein CASSSHGGNEQFF. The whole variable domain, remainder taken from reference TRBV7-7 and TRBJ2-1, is GAGVSQSPRYKVTKRGQDVTLRCDPISSHATLYWYQQALGQGPEFLTYFNYEAQPDKSGLPSDRFSAERPEGSISTLTIQRTEQRDSAMYRCASSSHGGNEQFFGPGTRLTVL.

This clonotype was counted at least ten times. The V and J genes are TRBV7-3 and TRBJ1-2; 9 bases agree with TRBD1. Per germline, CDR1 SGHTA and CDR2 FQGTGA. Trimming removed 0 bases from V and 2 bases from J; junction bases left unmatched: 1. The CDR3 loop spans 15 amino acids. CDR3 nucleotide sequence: TGTGCCAGCAGCTTAACGGGGACAGGGAACTATGGCTACACCTTC. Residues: CASSLTGTGNYGYTF.

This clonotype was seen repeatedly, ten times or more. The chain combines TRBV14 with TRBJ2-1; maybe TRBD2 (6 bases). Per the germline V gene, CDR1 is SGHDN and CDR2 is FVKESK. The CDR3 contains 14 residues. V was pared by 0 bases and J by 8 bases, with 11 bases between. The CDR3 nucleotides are TGTGCCAGCAGCCAAGATTTGGGACTTGATGAGCAGTTCTTC. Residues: CASSQDLGLDEQFF. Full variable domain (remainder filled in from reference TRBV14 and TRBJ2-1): EAGVTQFPSHSVIEKGQTVTLRCDPISGHDNLYWYRRVMGKEIKFLLHFVKESKQDESGMPNNRFLAERTGGTYSTLKVQPAELEDSGVYFCASSQDLGLDEQFFGPGTRLTVL.

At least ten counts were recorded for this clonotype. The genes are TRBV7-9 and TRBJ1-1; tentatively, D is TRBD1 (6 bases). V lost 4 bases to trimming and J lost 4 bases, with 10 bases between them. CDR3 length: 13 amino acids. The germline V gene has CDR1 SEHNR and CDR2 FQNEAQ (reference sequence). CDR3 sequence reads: CASSSRDITEAFF. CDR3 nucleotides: TGTGCCAGCAGCTCCCGGGACATCACTGAAGCTTTCTTT. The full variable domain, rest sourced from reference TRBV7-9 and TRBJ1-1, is DTGVSQNPRHKITKRGQNVTFRCDPISEHNRLYWYRQTLGQGPEFLTYFQNEAQLEKSRLLSDRFSAERPKGSFSTLEIQRTEQGDSAMYLCASSSRDITEAFFGQGTRLTVV.